This entry is about one T cell receptor beta chain. Its antigen is unidentified. The PCR made use of 60 Vbeta and 13 Jbeta primers. Here immunoSEQ multiplex PCR was the method, and the copy in TCRdb shows in-frame clones only, minus some. The data show over 150,000 clones, around 88% seen once. This entry comes from a study of cytomegalovirus exposure and HLA in healthy donors. Study in general: Drawn from HLA-typed donors, some 80 million unique TCRs were held in an early data release. Overall study results and limits: Available immune exposure information covered CMV serostatus only. Many donors shared some public TCRs, even though most TCR sequences were rare. Later work associated around 18,000 TCR beta sequences with HLA alleles at 0.05 false discovery rate.

The V end lost 6 bases, the J end lost 6 bases, and 20 bases lay between the germline ends. Germline V gene sequence: CDR1 SGHTA, CDR2 FQGNSA. The length of the CDR3 is 16 residues. This chain links TRBV7-2 with TRBJ1-4; no definite D call. The TCR sequence derives from a woman in her twenties or thirties in good health and CMV-seronegative. The sequenced sample was PBMCs. In nucleotides, the CDR3 is TGTGCCAGCAGTCCAAGTTACTGGAGAGCCGATGAAAAACTGTTTTTT. Encoded protein: CASSPSYWRADEKLFF.